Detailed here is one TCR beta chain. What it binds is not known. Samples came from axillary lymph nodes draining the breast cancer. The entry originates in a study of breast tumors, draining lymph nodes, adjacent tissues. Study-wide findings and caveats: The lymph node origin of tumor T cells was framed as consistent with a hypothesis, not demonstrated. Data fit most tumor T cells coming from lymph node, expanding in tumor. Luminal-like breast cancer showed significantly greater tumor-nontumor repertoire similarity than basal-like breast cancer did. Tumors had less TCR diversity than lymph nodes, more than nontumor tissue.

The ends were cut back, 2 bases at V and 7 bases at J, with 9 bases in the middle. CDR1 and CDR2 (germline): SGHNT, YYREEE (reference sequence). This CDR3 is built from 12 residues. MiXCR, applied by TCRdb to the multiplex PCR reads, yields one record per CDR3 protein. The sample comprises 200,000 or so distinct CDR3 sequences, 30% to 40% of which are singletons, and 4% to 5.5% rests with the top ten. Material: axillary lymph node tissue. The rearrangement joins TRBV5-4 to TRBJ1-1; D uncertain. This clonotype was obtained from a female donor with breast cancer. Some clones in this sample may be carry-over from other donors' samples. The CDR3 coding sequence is TGTGCCAGCAGCTTACGTCGAGGTGAAGCTTTCTTT. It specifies CASSLRRGEAFF.